This T cell receptor beta chain comes out of a study of cytomegalovirus exposure and HLA in healthy donors. General study findings and limits: The investigators catalogued 160 or so TCR beta chains as cytomegalovirus-associated. As a later analysis revealed, most CMV-associated TCR beta chains appeared HLA-restricted.

This clone is a singleton in its sample. Its antigen is still unknown. The length of the CDR3 is 15 residues. V shed 6 bases and J shed 0 bases, with 12 bases lying between them. Germline CDR1 and CDR2: SGHDN and FVKESK. PCR employed 60 Vbeta and 13 Jbeta primers. Sequencing was performed with immunoSEQ multiplex PCR; in TCRdb, only in-frame clones are kept and a portion is missing. The sample records some 130,000 clones, roughly three quarters being singletons. The sequence came from a man aged 25-45 years in good health and CMV-seronegative. The sequenced sample was PBMCs. The rearrangement links TRBV14 to TRBJ1-3; D gene unclear. The CDR3 sequence is CASSPTGLSGNTIYF. The CDR3, as DNA: TGTGCCAGCAGTCCCACGGGTCTCTCTGGAAACACCATATATTTT.